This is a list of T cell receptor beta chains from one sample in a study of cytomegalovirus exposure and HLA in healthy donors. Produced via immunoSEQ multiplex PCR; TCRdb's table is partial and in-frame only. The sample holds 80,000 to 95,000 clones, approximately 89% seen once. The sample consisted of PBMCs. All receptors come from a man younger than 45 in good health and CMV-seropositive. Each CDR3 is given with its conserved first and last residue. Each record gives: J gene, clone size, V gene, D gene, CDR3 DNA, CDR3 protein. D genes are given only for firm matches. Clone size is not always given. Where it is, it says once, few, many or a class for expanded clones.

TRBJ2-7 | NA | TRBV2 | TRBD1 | TGTGCCAGCAGCGCTCCGGGACAGGGGATGATGTACGAGCAGTACTTC | CASSAPGQGMMYEQYF
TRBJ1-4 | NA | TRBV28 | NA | TGTGCCAGCAGTCAGGGGATTGATGAAAAACTGTTTTTT | CASSQGIDEKLFF
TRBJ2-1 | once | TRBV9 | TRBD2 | TGTGCCAGCAGCGTAGCTAGCGGGGGCTACAATGAGCAGTTCTTC | CASSVASGGYNEQFF
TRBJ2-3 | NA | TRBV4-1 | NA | TGCGCCAGCAGCCAAGATCGCCTACGTCGCCGAGATACGCAGTATTTT | CASSQDRLRRRDTQYF
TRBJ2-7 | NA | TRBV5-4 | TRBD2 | TGTGCCAGCAGCGCGGGTAGCCCTAGCGGGAGAGGCGAGCAGTACTTC | CASSAGSPSGRGEQYF
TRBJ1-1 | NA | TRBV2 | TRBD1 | TGTGCCACCACACTCGGGACAGCTGAAGCTTTCTTT | CATTLGTAEAFF
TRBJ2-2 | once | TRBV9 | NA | TGTGCCAGCAGCAGACAGGGAGGAACCGGGGAGCTGTTTTTT | CASSRQGGTGELFF
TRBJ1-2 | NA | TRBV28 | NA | TGTGCCAGCAGTTCAGGATCTGGGGGCAGCTACACCTTC | CASSSGSGGSYTF
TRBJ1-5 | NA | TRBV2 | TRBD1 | TGTGCCAGATCGTCAGGGGGCAGGAATCAGCCCCAGCATTTT | CARSSGGRNQPQHF
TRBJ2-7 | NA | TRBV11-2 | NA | TGTGCCAGCAGTTTGGACACCTTCTCCTACGAGCAGTACTTC | CASSLDTFSYEQYF
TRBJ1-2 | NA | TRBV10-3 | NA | TGTGCCATCAGCGAAGGGTCAGGGATAAGCTACACCTTC | CAISEGSGISYTF
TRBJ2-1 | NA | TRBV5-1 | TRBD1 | TGCGCCAGCAGAGGGACAGGGGACAATGAGCAGTTCTTC | CASRGTGDNEQFF
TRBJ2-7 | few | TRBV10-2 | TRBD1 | TGCGCCAGCAGTGGGGGGACAGGGTCCTTCGAGCAGTACTTC | CASSGGTGSFEQYF
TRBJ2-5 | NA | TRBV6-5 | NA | TGTGCCAGCAGTTACTCTCGGGACACGAAGACCCAGTACTTC | CASSYSRDTKTQYF
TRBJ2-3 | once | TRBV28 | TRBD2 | TGTGCCAGCAGTCCGAGGACTAGCGGGAGGGTTAGCACAGATACGCAGTATTTT | CASSPRTSGRVSTDTQYF
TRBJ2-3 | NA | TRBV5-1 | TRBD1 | TGCGCCAGCAGCACGGACAGGGGAGGTGGCACAGATACGCAGTATTTT | CASSTDRGGGTDTQYF
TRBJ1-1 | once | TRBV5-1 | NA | TGCGCCAGCAGCGCGTCGACAGGGAACACTGAAGCTTTCTTT | CASSASTGNTEAFF
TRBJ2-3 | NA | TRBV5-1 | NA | TGCGCCAGCAGCTTGGCCGATGTGGCCCTTCCAGATACGCAGTATTTT | CASSLADVALPDTQYF
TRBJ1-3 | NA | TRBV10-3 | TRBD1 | TGTGCCATCAGTGAGTTGACAGGGCCTGGAAACACCATATATTTT | CAISELTGPGNTIYF
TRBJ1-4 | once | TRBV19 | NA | TGTGCCAGTAGTCACGGACAAAAGGTCGCTTCAAAACTGTTTTTT | CASSHGQKVASKLFF
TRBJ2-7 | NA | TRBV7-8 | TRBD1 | TGTGCCAGCAGCACCCACCGGGACAGATTTTACGAGCAGTACTTC | CASSTHRDRFYEQYF
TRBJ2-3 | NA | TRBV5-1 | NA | TGCGCCAGCAGCTTCGGAGAGGATACGCAGTATTTT | CASSFGEDTQYF
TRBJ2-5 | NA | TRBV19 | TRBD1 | TGTGCCAGTAGTCTTCCGGGACAGGGTATGGAGACCCAGTACTTC | CASSLPGQGMETQYF
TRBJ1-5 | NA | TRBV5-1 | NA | TGCGCCAGCAGCGCGACAGGTTCCAATCAGCCCCAGCATTTT | CASSATGSNQPQHF
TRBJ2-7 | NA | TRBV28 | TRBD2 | TGTGCCAGCAGTCCCCGGGACCTAGCGGCCTCCTACGAGCAGTACTTC | CASSPRDLAASYEQYF
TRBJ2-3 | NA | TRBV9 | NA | TGTGCCAGCAGCAGCGGCGGGCGCACAGATACGCAGTATTTT | CASSSGGRTDTQYF
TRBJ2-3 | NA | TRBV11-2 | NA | TGTGCCAGCAGCCGCCAACTCCCCCCAGATACGCAGTATTTT | CASSRQLPPDTQYF
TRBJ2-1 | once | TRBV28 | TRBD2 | TGTGCCAGCATTTTAAGCGGGAGCTCCTACAATGAGCAGTTCTTC | CASILSGSSYNEQFF
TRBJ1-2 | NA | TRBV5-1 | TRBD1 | TGCGCCAGCACTGTTACAGGGGGCGACTATGGCTACACCTTC | CASTVTGGDYGYTF
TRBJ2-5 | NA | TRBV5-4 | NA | TGTGCCAGCAGCTTGGCTGGGACACTAGCGTTAGAGACCCAGTACTTC | CASSLAGTLALETQYF
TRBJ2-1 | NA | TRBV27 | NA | TGTGCCAGCAGTTTTAGGGGGACGAACAATGAGCAGTTCTTC | CASSFRGTNNEQFF